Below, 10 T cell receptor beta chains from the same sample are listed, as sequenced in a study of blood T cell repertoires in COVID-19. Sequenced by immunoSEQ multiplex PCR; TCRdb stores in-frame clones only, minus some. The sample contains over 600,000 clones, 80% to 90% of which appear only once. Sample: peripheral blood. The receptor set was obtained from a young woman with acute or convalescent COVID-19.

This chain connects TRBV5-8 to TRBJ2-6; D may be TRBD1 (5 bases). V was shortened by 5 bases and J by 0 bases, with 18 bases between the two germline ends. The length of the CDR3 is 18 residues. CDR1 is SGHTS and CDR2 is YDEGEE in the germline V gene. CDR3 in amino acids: CASRLWAGPSSGANVLTF. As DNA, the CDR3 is TGTGCCAGCAGATTGTGGGCAGGGCCTAGCTCTGGGGCCAACGTCCTGACTTTC.

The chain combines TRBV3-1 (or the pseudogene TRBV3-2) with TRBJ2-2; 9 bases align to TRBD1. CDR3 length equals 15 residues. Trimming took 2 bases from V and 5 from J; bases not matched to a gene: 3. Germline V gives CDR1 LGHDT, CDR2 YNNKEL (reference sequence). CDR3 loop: CASSQRQGDTGELFF. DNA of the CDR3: TGTGCCAGCAGCCAACGACAGGGGGATACCGGGGAGCTGTTTTTT.

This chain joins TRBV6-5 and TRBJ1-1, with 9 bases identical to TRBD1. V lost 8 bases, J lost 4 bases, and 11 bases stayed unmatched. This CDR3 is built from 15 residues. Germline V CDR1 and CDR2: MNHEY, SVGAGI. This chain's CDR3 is CASEPPGTGSTEAFF. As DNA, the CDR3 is TGTGCCAGCGAACCGCCGGGGACAGGGAGCACTGAAGCTTTCTTT.

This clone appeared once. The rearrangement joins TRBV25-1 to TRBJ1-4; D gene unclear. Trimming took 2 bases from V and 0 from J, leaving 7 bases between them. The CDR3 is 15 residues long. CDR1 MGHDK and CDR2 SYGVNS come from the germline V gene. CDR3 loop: CASSEHPATNEKLFF. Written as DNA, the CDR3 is TGTGCCAGCAGTGAACACCCAGCAACTAATGAAAAACTGTTTTTT.

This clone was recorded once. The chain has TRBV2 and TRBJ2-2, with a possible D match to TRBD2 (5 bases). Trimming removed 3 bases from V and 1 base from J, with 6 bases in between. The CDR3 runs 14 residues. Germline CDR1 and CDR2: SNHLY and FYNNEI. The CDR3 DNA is TGTGCCAGCAGTGACGGGGTGAACACCGGGGAGCTGTTTTTT. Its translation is CASSDGVNTGELFF.

CDR3 in amino acids: CVTRREGNTEAFF. CDR3 sequence (DNA): TGTGTCACCCGTAGGGAGGGAAACACTGAAGCTTTCTTT. The rearrangement links TRBV6-5 to TRBJ1-1; D uncertain. CDR1 is MNHEY, CDR2 SVGAGI, per germline. The CDR3 runs to 13 residues.

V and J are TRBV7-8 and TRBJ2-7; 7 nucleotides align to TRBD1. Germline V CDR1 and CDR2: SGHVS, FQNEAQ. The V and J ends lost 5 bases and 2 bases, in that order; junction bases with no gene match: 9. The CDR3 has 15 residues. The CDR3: CASSGRDSLTYEQYF. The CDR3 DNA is TGTGCCAGCAGCGGCCGGGACAGTCTAACCTACGAGCAGTACTTC.

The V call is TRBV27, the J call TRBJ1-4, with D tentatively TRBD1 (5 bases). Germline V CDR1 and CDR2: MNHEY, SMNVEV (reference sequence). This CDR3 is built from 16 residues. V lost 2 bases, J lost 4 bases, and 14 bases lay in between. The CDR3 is CASSLRGGGLNEKLFF. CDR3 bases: TGTGCCAGCAGTTTAAGGGGAGGTGGGCTTAATGAAAAACTGTTTTTT.

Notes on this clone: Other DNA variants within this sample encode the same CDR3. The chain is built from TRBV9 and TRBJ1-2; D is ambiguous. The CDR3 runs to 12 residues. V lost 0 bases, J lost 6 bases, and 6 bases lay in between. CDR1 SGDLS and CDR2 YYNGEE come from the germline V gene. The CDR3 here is CASSVGGNGYTF. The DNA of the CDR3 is TGTGCCAGCAGCGTAGGCGGGAATGGCTACACCTTC.

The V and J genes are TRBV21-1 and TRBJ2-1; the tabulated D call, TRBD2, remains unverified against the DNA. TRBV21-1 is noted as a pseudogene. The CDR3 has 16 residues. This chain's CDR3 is CASSKWERGGKDEQFF. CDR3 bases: TGTGCCAGCAGCAAATGGGAGCGGGGGGGGAAGGATGAGCAGTTCTTC.